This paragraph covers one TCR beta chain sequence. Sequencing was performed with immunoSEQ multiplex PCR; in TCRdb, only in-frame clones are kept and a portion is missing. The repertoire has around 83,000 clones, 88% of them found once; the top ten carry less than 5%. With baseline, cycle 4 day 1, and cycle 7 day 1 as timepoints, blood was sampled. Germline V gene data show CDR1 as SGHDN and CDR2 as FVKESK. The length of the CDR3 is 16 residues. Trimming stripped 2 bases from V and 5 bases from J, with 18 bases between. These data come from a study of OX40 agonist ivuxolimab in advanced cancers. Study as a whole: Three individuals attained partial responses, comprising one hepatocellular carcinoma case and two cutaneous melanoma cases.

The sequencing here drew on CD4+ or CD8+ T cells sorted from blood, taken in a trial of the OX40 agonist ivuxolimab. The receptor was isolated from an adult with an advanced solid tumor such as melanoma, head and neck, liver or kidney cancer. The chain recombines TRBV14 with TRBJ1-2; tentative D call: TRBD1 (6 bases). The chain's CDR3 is CASSQSSEGVRYGYTF. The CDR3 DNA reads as TGTGCCAGCAGCCAAAGCAGCGAGGGGGTGAGGTATGGCTACACCTTC.